This TCR beta chain comes out of a study of CD8 T cells in ankylosing spondylitis. The study's findings and limits: What seemed typical of ankylosing spondylitis blood was a TCR beta motif built from several highly homologous variants. As reported, disease-linked clones showed significant enrichment in matched ankylosing spondylitis synovial fluid.

Germline CDR1 MGHRA, CDR2 YSYEKL. The V and J ends lost 1 base and 3 bases respectively, with 10 bases between them. The CDR3 consists of 15 residues. A note on this clonotype: Its matching antigen is unknown.

As the method for making TCR beta libraries, quantitative 5'-RACE with molecular barcodes was used. TCRdb fed the 5' RACE reads into MiXCR, producing one record per CDR3 protein. The sample lists about 250,000 distinct CDR3 sequences; 15% to 20% were seen once. This clonotype originated in a male donor with ankylosing spondylitis or in good health (not recorded which). This chain joins TRBV4-1 and TRBJ1-5; no clear D gene. Sequenced input: blood, either unsorted or a sorted T cell fraction (not recorded which). Written as DNA, the CDR3 is TGCGCCAGCAGCCAAGTAGAGTCGGACAATCAGCCCCAGCATTTT. Amino acids: CASSQVESDNQPQHF.